Described below is a single T cell receptor (beta chain) sequence and its context. Its antigen is undetermined. Only in-frame clones appear in the TCRdb table, and some are missing; sequencing was by immunoSEQ multiplex PCR. The sample consists of about 400,000 clones, roughly four fifths of them appearing once. These data originate in a study of Ad26.COV2.S vaccination and SARS-CoV-2 variants. For the study at large: Among those in the COV1001 Ad26.COV2.S trial arm was the donor.

The treatment is: over 15 received Ad26.COV2.S at low or high dose, single or two shots; roughly five received placebo; per-sample allocation not given. The study sampled participants on day 63 after the first vaccine or placebo injection. Overall study findings and caveats: The authors reported substantial breadth in spike-specific CD8+ and CD4+ T cell responses after vaccination. Relative to placebo recipients, vaccine recipients exhibited elevated spike-specific TCR breadth.

This CDR3 contains 16 residues. Trimming cost V 5 bases and J 1 base; bases outside gene matches: 7. Germline V gene sequence: CDR1 PRHDT, CDR2 FYEKMQ (reference sequence). The receptor was isolated from a person between 18 and 60 years old who received the Ad26.COV2.S COVID-19 vaccine or a placebo. The material was peripheral blood, obtained in a trial of Ad26.COV2.S vaccine versus placebo. This chain joins TRBV13 and TRBJ2-1; 8 bases agree with TRBD2. This CDR3 reads CASSLMPSGSYNEQFF. DNA for the CDR3: TGTGCCAGCAGCCTTATGCCTAGCGGGTCCTACAATGAGCAGTTCTTC.